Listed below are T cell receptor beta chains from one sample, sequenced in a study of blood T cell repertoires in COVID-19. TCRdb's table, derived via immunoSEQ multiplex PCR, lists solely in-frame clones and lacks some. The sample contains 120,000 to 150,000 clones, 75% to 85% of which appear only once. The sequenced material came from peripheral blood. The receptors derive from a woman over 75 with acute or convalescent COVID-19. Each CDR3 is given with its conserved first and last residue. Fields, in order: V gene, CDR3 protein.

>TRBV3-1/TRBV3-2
CASSPTLAGGLYEQYF
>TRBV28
CASSDGNSPLHF
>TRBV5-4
CASSPRGTGAIDEQFF
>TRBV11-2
CASSFSLSSGYNEQFF
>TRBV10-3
CAIGGGAEAFF
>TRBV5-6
CASSLIKRDRGSGELFF
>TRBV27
CASSLLAGGIGGQFF
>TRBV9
CASSVEGRSYNEQFF
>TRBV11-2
CASSLSRTGDYNEQFF
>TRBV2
CASSEVPATGYYEQYF
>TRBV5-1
CASSLGTGYNEQFF
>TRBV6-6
CASSKARDRGFYGYTF
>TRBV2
CASSPPGGSGRNQPQHF
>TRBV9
CASSEAHGSYNEQFF
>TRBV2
CASSARGQASSYEQYF